This T cell receptor (beta chain) stems from a study of beta chain features in type 1 diabetes. All of the isolated RNA was reverse transcribed, so expressed TCRB transcripts were sequenced. Produced via immunoSEQ multiplex PCR; TCRdb's table is partial and in-frame only. The repertoire holds 200,000 to 250,000 clones, with 25% to 30% as singletons. This CDR3 region has 15 residues. Trimming left V 5 bases short and J 2 bases short, with 14 bases between. Germline assignment: CDR1 KGHSH and CDR2 LQKENI. The receptor's source is a man younger than 40 in good health. The sequencing input was central memory CD4+ T cells from blood. The genes are TRBV18 and TRBJ2-3, with D unresolved. The CDR3 nucleotides read TGTGCCAGCTCATCAACTACGACCTACACAGATACGCAGTATTTT. Protein: CASSSTTTYTDTQYF.